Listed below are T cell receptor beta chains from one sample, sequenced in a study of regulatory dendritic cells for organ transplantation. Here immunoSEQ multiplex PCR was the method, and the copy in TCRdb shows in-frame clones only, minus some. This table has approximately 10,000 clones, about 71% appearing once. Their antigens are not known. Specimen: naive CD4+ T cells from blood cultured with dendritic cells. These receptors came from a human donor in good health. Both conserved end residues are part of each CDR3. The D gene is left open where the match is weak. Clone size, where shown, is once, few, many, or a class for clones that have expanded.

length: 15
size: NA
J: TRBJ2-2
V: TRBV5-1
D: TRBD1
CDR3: CASSLSRGRTGELFF
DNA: TGCGCCAGCAGCTTGTCGAGGGGGCGCACCGGGGAGCTGTTTTTT

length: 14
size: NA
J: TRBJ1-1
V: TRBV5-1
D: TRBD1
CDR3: CASSSTGGAGEAFF
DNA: TGCGCCAGCAGCTCGACAGGGGGCGCGGGTGAAGCTTTCTTT

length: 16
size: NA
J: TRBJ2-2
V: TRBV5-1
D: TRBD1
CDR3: CASSPTTGGEVGELFF
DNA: TGCGCCAGCAGCCCAACAACAGGGGGCGAAGTCGGGGAGCTGTTTTTT

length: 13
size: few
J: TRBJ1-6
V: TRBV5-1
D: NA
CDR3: CASSLDWNSPLHF
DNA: TGCGCCAGCAGCCTGGACTGGAATTCACCCCTCCACTTT

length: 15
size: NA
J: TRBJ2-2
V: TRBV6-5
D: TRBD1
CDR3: CASSLGTGVTGELFF
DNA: TGTGCCAGCAGTTTAGGGACAGGGGTCACCGGGGAGCTGTTTTTT

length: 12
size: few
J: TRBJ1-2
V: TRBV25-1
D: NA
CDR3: CASSAQGFGYTF
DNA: TGTGCCAGCAGTGCCCAGGGTTTCGGCTACACCTTC

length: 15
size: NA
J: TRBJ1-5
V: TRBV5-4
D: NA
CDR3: CASSLGGTSNQPQHF
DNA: TGTGCCAGCAGCTTGGGGGGCACGAGCAATCAGCCCCAGCATTTT

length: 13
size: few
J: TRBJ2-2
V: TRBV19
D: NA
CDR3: CASSIPGHGELFF
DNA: TGTGCCAGTAGTATCCCCGGACACGGGGAGCTGTTTTTT

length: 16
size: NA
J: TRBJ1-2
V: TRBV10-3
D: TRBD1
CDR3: CAIDQLGQGPNYGYTF
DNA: TGTGCCATCGATCAATTGGGACAGGGGCCTAACTATGGCTACACCTTC

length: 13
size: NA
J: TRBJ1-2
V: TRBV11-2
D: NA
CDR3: CASSPSSNYGYTF
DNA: TGTGCCAGCAGCCCCTCGTCGAACTATGGCTACACCTTC

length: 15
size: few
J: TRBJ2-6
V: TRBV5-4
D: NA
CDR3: CASSLPTGGANVLTF
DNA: TGTGCCAGCAGCTTACCTACAGGGGGGGCCAACGTCCTGACTTTC

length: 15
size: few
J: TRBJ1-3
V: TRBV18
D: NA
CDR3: CASSPEFVSGNTIYF
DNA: TGTGCCAGCTCACCAGAGTTTGTCTCTGGAAACACCATATATTTT

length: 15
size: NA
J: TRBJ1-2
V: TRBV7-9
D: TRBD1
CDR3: CASSLVGGAGGGYTF
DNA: TGTGCCAGCAGCTTAGTAGGGGGCGCAGGAGGTGGCTACACCTTC

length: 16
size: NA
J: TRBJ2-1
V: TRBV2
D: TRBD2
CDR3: CVSSESSGGTYNEQFF
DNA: TGTGTCAGCAGTGAATCTAGCGGGGGGACCTACAATGAGCAGTTCTTC

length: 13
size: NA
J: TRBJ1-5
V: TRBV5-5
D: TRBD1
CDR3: CASSLVGGQPQHF
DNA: TGTGCCAGCAGCTTAGTAGGGGGCCAGCCCCAGCATTTT

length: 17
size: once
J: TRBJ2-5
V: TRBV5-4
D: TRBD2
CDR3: CASSLGLAGGALGTQYF
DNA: TGTGCCAGCAGCTTGGGACTAGCGGGGGGCGCCTTAGGGACCCAGTACTTC

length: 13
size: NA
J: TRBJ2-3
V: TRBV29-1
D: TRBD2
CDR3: CSAGSGGWDTQYF
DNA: TGCAGCGCCGGAAGCGGGGGGTGGGATACGCAGTATTTT

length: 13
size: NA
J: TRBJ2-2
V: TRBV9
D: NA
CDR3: CASNRENTGELFF
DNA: TGTGCCAGCAACAGGGAGAACACCGGGGAGCTGTTTTTT

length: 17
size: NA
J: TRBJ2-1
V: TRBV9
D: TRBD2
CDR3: CASSVGLLAGGDNEQFF
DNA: TGTGCCAGCAGCGTCGGATTACTAGCGGGGGGGGACAATGAGCAGTTCTTC

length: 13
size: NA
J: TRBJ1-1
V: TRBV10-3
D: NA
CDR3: CAISSTGNTEAFF
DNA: TGTGCCATCAGTTCGACAGGGAACACTGAAGCTTTCTTT

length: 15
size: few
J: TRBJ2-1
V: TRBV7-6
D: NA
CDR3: CASSLVATFYNEQFF
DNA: TGTGCCAGCAGCTTAGTCGCGACTTTTTACAATGAGCAGTTCTTC

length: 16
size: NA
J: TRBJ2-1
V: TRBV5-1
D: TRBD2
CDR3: CASSLEPSGGYNEQFF
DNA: TGCGCCAGCAGCTTGGAACCTAGCGGGGGGTACAATGAGCAGTTCTTC

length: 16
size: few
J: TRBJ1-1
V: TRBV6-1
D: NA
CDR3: CASSDITGGLNTEAFF
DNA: TGTGCCAGCAGTGATATTACCGGTGGACTCAACACTGAAGCTTTCTTT

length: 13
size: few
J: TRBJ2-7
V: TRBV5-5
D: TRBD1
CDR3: CASSIRTGGEQYF
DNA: TGTGCCAGCAGCATTAGGACAGGGGGCGAGCAGTACTTC

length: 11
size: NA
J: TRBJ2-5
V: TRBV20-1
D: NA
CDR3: CSAVNSETQYF
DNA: TGCAGTGCTGTAAACAGTGAGACCCAGTACTTC